Sequencing of this TCR beta chain was carried out in a study of T-cell memory formation after mild COVID-19. Findings and caveats of the study: Contracting CD4+ clones were located mainly in CM and EM, and CD8+ clones in EMRA. A second wave expanding day 15 to 37 was CD4+-biased; contracting clones were balanced. Researchers found some responding clones in pre-infection memory, a sign that cross-reactive memory joined.

The CDR3 is 15 residues long. CDR1 is MNHEY, CDR2 SVGAGI, per germline. Trimming cost V 2 bases and J 4 bases, with 14 bases left between them. TCRdb re-called the 5' RACE reads with MiXCR, one entry per CDR3 protein. The sample yields 400,000 to 500,000 distinct CDR3 sequences, less than 25% seen once. Only a few counts were recorded for this clonotype. Its antigen is still unknown. Sequencing input: PBMCs or a T cell subset sorted from them (not recorded which). The V and J genes are TRBV6-5 and TRBJ1-1; possibly TRBD1 for D (5 bases). The sequence was obtained from an adult woman who had mild COVID-19 (a few samples of this study predate the infection). Cell type and time point are not known. CDR3 loop: CASSYVPGRSTEAFF. The CDR3 nucleotides are TGTGCCAGCAGTTACGTTCCAGGGAGGTCCACTGAAGCTTTCTTT.